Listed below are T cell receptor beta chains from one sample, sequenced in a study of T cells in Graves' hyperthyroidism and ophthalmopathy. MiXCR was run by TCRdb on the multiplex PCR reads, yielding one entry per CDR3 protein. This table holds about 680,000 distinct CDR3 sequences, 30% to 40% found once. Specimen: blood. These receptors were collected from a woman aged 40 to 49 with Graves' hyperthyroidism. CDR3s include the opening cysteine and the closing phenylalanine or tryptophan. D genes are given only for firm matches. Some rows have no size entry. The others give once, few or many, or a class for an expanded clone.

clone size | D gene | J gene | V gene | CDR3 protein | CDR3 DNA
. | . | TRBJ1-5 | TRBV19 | CASYGSQPQHF | TGTGCCAGTTACGGCAGTCAGCCCCAGCATTTT
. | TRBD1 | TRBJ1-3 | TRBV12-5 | CASGSPPRGDTIYF | TGTGCTAGTGGTTCCCCTCCCAGGGGGGACACCATATATTTT
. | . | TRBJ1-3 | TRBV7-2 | CASTSGGPGNTIYF | TGTGCCAGCACCTCGGGGGGGCCAGGAAACACCATATATTTT
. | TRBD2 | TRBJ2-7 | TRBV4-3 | CASSQVAGVGNEQYF | TGCGCCAGCAGCCAAGTAGCGGGAGTCGGTAACGAGCAGTACTTC
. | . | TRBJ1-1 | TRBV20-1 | CSARDVTGTYSMNTEAFF | TGCAGTGCTAGAGATGTGACAGGCACCTATTCTATGAACACTGAAGCTTTCTTT
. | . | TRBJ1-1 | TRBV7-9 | CASNFGGDTEAFF | TGTGCCAGCAACTTTGGGGGGGACACTGAAGCTTTCTTT
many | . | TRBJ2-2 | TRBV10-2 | CASSEPGQTGELFF | TGCGCCAGCAGTGAGCCTGGACAGACCGGGGAGCTGTTTTTT
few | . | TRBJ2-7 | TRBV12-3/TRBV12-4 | CASSLGSFYEQYF | TGTGCCAGCAGTTTAGGAAGCTTCTACGAGCAGTACTTC
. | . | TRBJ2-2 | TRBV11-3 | CASSHPRLGKNTGELFF | TGTGCCAGCAGCCATCCCCGGCTGGGAAAGAACACCGGGGAGCTGTTTTTT
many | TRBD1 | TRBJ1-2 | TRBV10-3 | CAISSVTGDYGYTF | TGTGCCATCAGTTCCGTGACAGGGGATTATGGCTACACCTTC
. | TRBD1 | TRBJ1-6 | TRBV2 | CASSDHGTGALHF | TGTGCCAGCAGTGATCATGGGACAGGGGCCCTCCACTTT
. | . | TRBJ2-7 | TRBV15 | CATSREGSSYEQYF | TGTGCCACCAGCAGAGAGGGCAGCTCCTACGAGCAGTACTTC
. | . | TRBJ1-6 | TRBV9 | CASSVDQGNSPLHF | TGTGCCAGCAGCGTAGATCAGGGAAATTCACCCCTCCACTTT
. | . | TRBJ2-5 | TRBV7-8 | CASSLARGQVREETQYF | TGTGCCAGCAGCTTAGCTCGGGGCCAGGTTCGGGAAGAGACCCAGTACTTC
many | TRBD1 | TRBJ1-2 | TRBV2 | CANSGQGADYGYTF | TGTGCCAACAGTGGACAGGGGGCGGACTATGGCTACACCTTC
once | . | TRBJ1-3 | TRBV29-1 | CSVGEGSPNSGDTIYF | TGCAGCGTTGGTGAGGGATCGCCCAACTCTGGAGACACCATATATTTT
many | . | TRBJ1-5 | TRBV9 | CASSAHQPQHF | TGTGCCAGCAGCGCGCATCAGCCCCAGCATTTT
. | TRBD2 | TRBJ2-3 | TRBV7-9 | CASSFGGSTDTQYF | TGTGCCAGCAGCTTCGGGGGGTCCACAGATACGCAGTATTTT
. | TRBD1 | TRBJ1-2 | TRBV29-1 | CSSHRDRDGYTF | TGCAGCTCTCACCGGGACAGGGACGGCTACACCTTC
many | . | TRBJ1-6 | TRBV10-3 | CATIQGPVTNSPLHF | TGTGCCACAATCCAGGGACCGGTGACCAATTCACCCCTCCACTTT
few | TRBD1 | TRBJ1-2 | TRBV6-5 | CASSYLFLGDSGYTF | TGTGCCAGCAGTTACTTGTTTTTGGGGGACAGCGGCTACACCTTC
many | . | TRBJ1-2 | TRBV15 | CATSRDRSNYGYTF | TGTGCCACCAGCAGAGACAGGTCAAACTATGGCTACACCTTC
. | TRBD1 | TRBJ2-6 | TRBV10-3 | CATARTGGAAGANVLTF | TGTGCCACCGCCCGGACAGGGGGCGCCGCTGGGGCCAACGTCCTGACTTTC